The 3 T cell receptor beta chains below were found in one sample sequenced in a study of cytomegalovirus exposure and HLA in healthy donors. PCR used 60 Vbeta primers and 13 Jbeta primers. Repertoires were generated with immunoSEQ multiplex PCR, while TCRdb's copy carries only in-frame clones and drops some. The data show about 110,000 clones, with roughly 13% seen just once and 16% held by the top ten. The sequencing input was PBMCs. The receptors shown here come from a man in his forties in good health and CMV-seropositive.

The chain uses TRBV11-2 and TRBJ2-7; 9 nucleotides agree with TRBD2. J lost 3 bases, V lost 3 bases, and 6 bases had no gene match. CDR1 and CDR2 from the germline V gene are SGHAT and FQNNGV. This CDR3 comprises 15 residues. The CDR3 loop is CASSFFSGSHYEQYF. The CDR3 DNA follows: TGTGCCAGCAGCTTCTTTAGCGGGAGCCACTACGAGCAGTACTTC.

This clone has more than one count but fewer than ten. V and J are TRBV4-3 and TRBJ1-5; D call uncertain. The CDR3 totals 15 residues. The V gene's germline CDR1 is LGHNA and CDR2 YSLEER. Trimming removed 1 base from V and 6 bases from J, with 13 bases in between. DNA of the CDR3: TGCGCCAGCAGCCAAGTGGTGGGGAGCGGTCAGCCCCAGCATTTT. Translating gives CASSQVVGSGQPQHF.

This clone came up a few times. The chain combines TRBV27 with TRBJ2-1; 7 bases are shared with TRBD2. V shed 0 bases, J shed 8 bases, and the junction held 4 bases outside the gene matches. CDR3 length: 14 amino acids. Germline-derived CDR1 and CDR2 are MNHEY and SMNVEV (reference sequence). CDR3 region: CASSLSKSGDEQFF. CDR3 in DNA: TGTGCCAGCAGTTTATCGAAAAGCGGGGATGAGCAGTTCTTC.